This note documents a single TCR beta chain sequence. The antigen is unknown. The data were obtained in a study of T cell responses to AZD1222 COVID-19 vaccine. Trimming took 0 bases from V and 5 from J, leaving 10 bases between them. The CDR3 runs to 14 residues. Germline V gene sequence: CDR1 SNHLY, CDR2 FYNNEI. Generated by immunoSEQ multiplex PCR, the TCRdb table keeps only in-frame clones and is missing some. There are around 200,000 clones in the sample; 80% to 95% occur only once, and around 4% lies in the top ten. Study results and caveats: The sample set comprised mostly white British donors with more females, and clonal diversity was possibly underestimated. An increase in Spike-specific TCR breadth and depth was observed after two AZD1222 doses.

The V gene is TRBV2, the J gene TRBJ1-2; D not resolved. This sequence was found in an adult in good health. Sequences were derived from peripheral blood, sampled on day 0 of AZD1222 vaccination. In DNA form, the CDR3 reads TGTGCCAGCAGTGAAGCGCTTGTTGGGTATGGCTACACCTTC. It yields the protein CASSEALVGYGYTF.